The clone carrying this TCR beta chain occurred a few times. Profiling relied on immunoSEQ multiplex PCR, and the TCRdb table lists in-frame clones only, not all of them. The sample consists of about 130,000 clones, 75% to 85% of them appearing once. These data originate in a study of blood T cell repertoires in COVID-19. The CDR3 loop spans 14 amino acids. V lost 5 bases to trimming and J lost 4 bases, with 14 bases between them. In germline, CDR1 is KGHSH, CDR2 LQKENI. Material for sequencing was peripheral blood. The V call is TRBV18, the J call TRBJ1-2; maybe TRBD1 (5 bases). The sequence was obtained from a woman aged 45-59 years with acute or convalescent COVID-19. The CDR3 protein is CASSKDSIIYGYTF. The CDR3 bases are TGTGCCAGCTCAAAAGACAGTATCATCTATGGCTACACCTTC.